Each of the 8 T cell receptor beta chains below was sequenced from the same sample in a study of early T cells in non-severe SARS-CoV-2 infection. A single record per CDR3 protein comes from TCRdb applying MiXCR to the 5' RACE reads. The data contain about 33,000 distinct CDR3 sequences, 5% to 6% of them singletons. Sequencing was done on a sample of whole blood. Source of these receptors: an adult who was a healthcare worker with PCR-confirmed SARS-CoV-2 infection or an uninfected control (not recorded which).

In its sample, this clonotype was seen a few times. V usage is TRBV11-2 and J usage is TRBJ1-4; D is uncertain. The CDR3 contains 11 residues. Trimming removed 2 bases from V and 5 bases from J, with 0 bases in between. Germline V gene sequence: CDR1 SGHAT, CDR2 FQNNGV. CDR3 sequence (DNA): TGTGCCAGCAGCTTAAATGAAAAACTGTTTTTT. It is translated as CASSLNEKLFF.

This clonotype appeared many times. V usage is TRBV6-6 and J usage is TRBJ1-2; a weak D match, TRBD1 (6 bases). V was trimmed by 2 bases and J by 5 bases, leaving 15 bases between them. This CDR3 is 15 amino acids long. CDR1 is MNHNY and CDR2 is SVGAGI in the germline V gene (reference sequence). CDR3 amino acids: CASSYAPKGGYGYTF. The CDR3 nucleotides are TGTGCCAGCAGTTACGCACCTAAGGGGGGTTATGGCTACACCTTC.

This clonotype was counted many times. This chain connects TRBV28 to TRBJ2-5; D is tentatively TRBD1 or TRBD2 (6 bases each). Germline V lookup: CDR1 MDHEN, CDR2 SYDVKM. V dropped 3 bases and J dropped 5 bases, with 22 bases sitting between them. The CDR3 totals 17 residues. The CDR3 nucleotides are TGTGCCAGCAGTTTCATGTACGACAGAGGGGGGAAGGAGACCCAGTACTTC. Translating it yields CASSFMYDRGGKETQYF.

This clonotype came up a few times. The chain carries TRBV28 and TRBJ2-5; possibly TRBD1 for D (5 bases). Germline V gene sequence: CDR1 MDHEN, CDR2 SYDVKM. The CDR3 loop spans 15 amino acids. Trimming cost V 3 bases and J 4 bases, with 15 bases left between them. The CDR3 DNA sequence: TGTGCCAGCAGTTTCTGGCAGGGATGGGGAGAGACCCAGTACTTC. This sequence encodes CASSFWQGWGETQYF.

There are a few counts of this clonotype. The J gene is TRBJ2-7, the V gene TRBV9, with D unclear. CDR1 is SGDLS and CDR2 is YYNGEE in the germline V gene. This CDR3 region has 13 residues. V was pared by 5 bases and J by 2 bases, with 11 bases between. In DNA, the CDR3 is TGTGCCAGCAGTTACGGGCCAACCTACGAGCAGTACTTC. Translating it yields CASSYGPTYEQYF.

This clonotype was detected many times. This chain links TRBV12-3 or TRBV12-4 with TRBJ1-5; 9 bases line up with TRBD1. Trimming took 6 bases from V and 4 from J; bases not matched to a gene: 4. The CDR3 covers 14 residues. CDR3 region: CASSRTGENQPQHF. The CDR3 DNA reads as TGTGCCAGCAGCCGGACAGGGGAGAATCAGCCCCAGCATTTT.

This clonotype was counted many times. This sequence joins TRBV7-6 and TRBJ1-2, with 7 bases that match TRBD1. The V gene end was trimmed by 2 bases and the J gene end by 6 bases; junction bases not matched to a gene: 6. Germline V gene data show CDR1 as SGHVS and CDR2 as FNYEAQ. The CDR3 has 14 amino acids. This chain's CDR3 is CASSLRQGSDGYTF. CDR3 DNA sequence: TGTGCCAGCAGCTTAAGACAGGGTTCCGATGGCTACACCTTC.

This clonotype was seen ten or more times. The chain recombines TRBV7-2 with TRBJ1-1, with 7 positions matching TRBD1. The CDR3 length is 14 residues. V lost 4 bases, J lost 2 bases, and 4 bases stayed unmatched. The germline CDR1 and CDR2 sequences are SGHTA and FQGNSA. CDR3 nucleotide sequence: TGTGCCAGCAGCTCACACAGGGGAAACACTGAAGCTTTCTTT. Translating it yields CASSSHRGNTEAFF.